These T cell receptor beta chains were read from a single sample in a study of blood T cell repertoires in COVID-19. TCRdb's table, derived via immunoSEQ multiplex PCR, lists solely in-frame clones and lacks some. The sample shows some 300,000 clones, 89% of them seen only once. The sample taken for sequencing was PBMCs or T cells enriched from blood (not recorded which). The source is a woman between 40 and 50 years old who had recovered from COVID-19. Both conserved end residues are part of each CDR3. The D gene is left open where the match is weak. Some rows mark clone size as missing; the rest say once, few, many or name a class of expanded clone.

TRBJ1-5 | TRBD1 | TRBV5-4 | - | CASSMGQTSNQPQHF | TGTGCCAGCAGCATGGGACAGACCAGCAATCAGCCCCAGCATTTT
TRBJ2-2 | - | TRBV7-9 | - | CASSPRGSNTGELFF | TGTGCCAGCAGCCCGCGAGGGTCGAACACCGGGGAGCTGTTTTTT
TRBJ2-3 | - | TRBV4-3 | - | CASSQDRSSGDTQYF | TGCGCCAGCAGCCAAGATCGAAGTTCCGGAGATACGCAGTATTTT
TRBJ1-5 | - | TRBV6-5 | - | CASHEVMGGGQPQHF | TGTGCCAGCCATGAGGTCATGGGGGGGGGTCAGCCCCAGCATTTT
TRBJ2-5 | TRBD1 | TRBV2 | - | CASSDRGSGQETQYF | TGTGCCAGCAGTGACAGGGGGTCAGGCCAAGAGACCCAGTACTTC
TRBJ2-1 | TRBD2 | TRBV7-2 | - | CASSLATSGVNNEQFF | TGTGCCAGCAGCTTAGCTACTAGCGGGGTCAACAATGAGCAGTTCTTC
TRBJ2-7 | TRBD2 | TRBV19 | - | CASSIGSGDIYEQYF | TGTGCCAGTAGTATAGGTAGCGGGGACATTTACGAGCAGTACTTC
TRBJ1-3 | - | TRBV5-4 | once | CASSLDFAGNTIYF | TGTGCCAGCAGCTTGGACTTTGCTGGAAACACCATATATTTT
TRBJ1-2 | TRBD1 | TRBV5-4 | - | CASSSPRGSYGYTF | TGTGCCAGCAGCTCGCCCAGGGGGAGCTATGGCTACACCTTC
TRBJ1-5 | TRBD1 | TRBV4-3 | - | CASSQDRQGDQPQHF | TGCGCCAGCAGCCAAGATCGACAGGGCGATCAGCCCCAGCATTTT
TRBJ2-1 | - | TRBV7-9 | - | CASSWDTDNEQFF | TGTGCCAGCAGTTGGGACACGGACAATGAGCAGTTCTTC
TRBJ1-5 | - | TRBV7-2 | - | CASSLEKGGHQPQHF | TGTGCCAGCAGCTTAGAAAAGGGAGGGCATCAGCCCCAGCATTTT
TRBJ2-3 | TRBD2 | TRBV7-3 | - | CASSGGSAGGTDTQYF | TGTGCCAGCAGCGGGGGGTCCGCGGGGGGCACAGATACGCAGTATTTT
TRBJ1-1 | TRBD1 | TRBV11-3 | - | CASSLDRGNTEAFF | TGTGCCAGCAGCTTGGACAGGGGGAACACTGAAGCTTTCTTT
TRBJ2-3 | TRBD2 | TRBV30 | - | CALIRTSGKTDTQYF | TGTGCCTTGATCAGGACTAGCGGGAAGACAGATACGCAGTATTTT
TRBJ2-7 | TRBD2 | TRBV19 | - | CASSIVGSGSSYEQYF | TGTGCCAGTAGTATAGTGGGTAGCGGGAGTTCGTACGAGCAGTACTTC
TRBJ2-1 | TRBD2 | TRBV7-2 | - | CASSLAIPSGGRFF | TGTGCCAGCAGCTTAGCCATACCTAGCGGGGGGAGGTTCTTC
TRBJ2-3 | TRBD2 | TRBV2 | - | CASSRLAGQDTQYF | TGTGCCAGCAGTCGACTAGCGGGACAAGATACGCAGTATTTT
TRBJ2-7 | TRBD2 | TRBV2 | - | CASKGTSGTYEQYF | TGTGCCAGCAAAGGGACTAGCGGTACCTACGAGCAGTACTTC
TRBJ2-7 | TRBD1 | TRBV30 | - | CAWRDRGRREQYF | TGTGCCTGGAGGGACAGGGGGCGGCGGGAGCAGTACTTC
TRBJ1-3 | - | TRBV6-1 | - | CASSEEFGEGSGNTIYF | TGTGCCAGCAGTGAAGAATTCGGGGAAGGTTCTGGAAACACCATATATTTT
TRBJ2-7 | TRBD1 | TRBV3-1/TRBV3-2 | - | CASSQAGTGFPYEQYF | TGTGCCAGCAGCCAAGCGGGGACAGGGTTCCCCTACGAGCAGTACTTC
TRBJ2-2 | - | TRBV7-2 | - | CASTSGVDTGELFF | TGTGCCAGCACCTCGGGGGTTGACACCGGGGAGCTGTTTTTT
TRBJ2-7 | - | TRBV18 | - | CASSPGRATYEQYF | TGTGCCAGCTCACCGGGCAGGGCTACCTACGAGCAGTACTTC
TRBJ1-4 | TRBD1 | TRBV30 | - | CAWSLGQGEKLFF | TGTGCCTGGAGCCTTGGACAGGGTGAAAAACTGTTTTTT
TRBJ2-7 | - | TRBV29-1 | - | CSVVFGGGSSEQYF | TGCAGCGTTGTTTTTGGGGGCGGGAGTTCCGAGCAGTACTTC
TRBJ2-7 | - | TRBV7-2 | - | CASSPTRLAGASLEQYF | TGTGCCAGCAGTCCGACAAGGTTGGCAGGCGCTTCCCTCGAGCAGTACTTC
TRBJ2-1 | - | TRBV7-7 | - | CASSLEPFAASSYNEQFF | TGTGCTAGCAGCTTAGAGCCATTTGCGGCGAGCTCCTACAATGAGCAGTTCTTC
TRBJ1-2 | TRBD1 | TRBV7-2 | - | CASSLGPPAGQGLYGYTF | TGTGCCAGCAGCTTAGGGCCCCCCGCGGGACAGGGGTTGTATGGCTACACCTTC
TRBJ2-7 | - | TRBV10-1 | - | CASSASSSYEQYF | TGCGCCAGCAGCGCATCTAGCTCCTACGAGCAGTACTTC
TRBJ2-1 | TRBD2 | TRBV24-1 | - | CATSDTLEVAGGPGEQFF | TGTGCCACCAGTGATACCTTAGAGGTAGCGGGGGGGCCGGGTGAGCAGTTCTTC
TRBJ2-1 | - | TRBV7-9 | - | CASSLQGHEQFF | TGTGCCAGCAGCTTACAGGGTCATGAGCAGTTCTTC
TRBJ1-1 | - | TRBV3-1/TRBV3-2 | once | CASSQERVAFF | TGTGCCAGCAGCCAAGAGCGGGTGGCTTTCTTT
TRBJ1-4 | TRBD1 | TRBV10-3 | few | CATTRTGESNEKLFF | TGTGCCACCACGCGGACAGGTGAAAGTAATGAAAAACTGTTTTTT
TRBJ2-3 | - | TRBV29-1 | - | CSVVEGFTDTQYF | TGCAGCGTTGTCGAGGGCTTCACAGATACGCAGTATTTT
TRBJ2-7 | TRBD1 | TRBV27 | - | CASSPDRDRGPFEQYF | TGTGCCAGCAGCCCCGATCGGGACAGGGGGCCTTTCGAGCAGTACTTC
TRBJ1-5 | - | TRBV4-1 | - | CASSLTGSGNQPQHF | TGCGCCAGCAGTCTTACAGGGTCTGGCAATCAGCCCCAGCATTTT
TRBJ1-2 | - | TRBV5-1 | - | CASSLGTGYGYTF | TGCGCCAGCAGCTTGGGAACAGGGTATGGCTACACCTTC
TRBJ1-1 | - | TRBV4-3 | - | CASSLDIAGYTEAFF | TGCGCCAGCAGCCTCGATATAGCCGGTTACACTGAAGCTTTCTTT
TRBJ1-3 | - | TRBV7-2 | - | CASSLEYGGRYSGNTIYF | TGTGCCAGCAGCTTAGAGTACGGGGGGCGTTACTCTGGAAACACCATATATTTT
TRBJ1-2 | - | TRBV5-8 | - | CASRVRGTYGYTF | TGTGCCAGCAGAGTCAGGGGAACCTATGGCTACACCTTC
TRBJ1-2 | TRBD1 | TRBV9 | - | CASSAMTGVYYGYTF | TGTGCCAGCAGCGCCATGACAGGGGTTTACTATGGCTACACCTTC
TRBJ1-1 | - | TRBV7-3 | - | CASSLNAGENTEAFF | TGTGCCAGCAGCTTAAATGCAGGGGAGAACACTGAAGCTTTCTTT
TRBJ2-1 | TRBD2 | TRBV27 | - | CASSPGLAVYNEQFF | TGTGCCAGCAGTCCAGGACTAGCGGTATACAATGAGCAGTTCTTC
TRBJ2-7 | - | TRBV7-2 | - | CASSRDNYEQYF | TGTGCCAGCAGCCGAGACAACTACGAGCAGTACTTC